This TCR beta chain was recorded in a study of blood T cell repertoires in COVID-19. The overall study: Samples taken during acute and convalescent COVID-19 were collected in the United States, Italy and Spain. T cells, B-cell-depleted T cells, or PBMCs supplied cDNA or gDNA.

CDR1 and CDR2 from the germline V gene are MGHRA and YSYEKL. The CDR3 length is 17 residues. Trimming pared 2 bases from V and 4 bases from J, leaving 18 bases between. How the authors handled the data: Amplification of reference gene primers was used by the study to estimate nucleated cell counts. The method was immunoSEQ multiplex PCR; TCRdb's version includes in-frame clones alone and lacks a portion of them. D and trimming come from the DNA, and the V and J calls and clone size come from that table. The table includes roughly 220,000 clones, 65% to 85% detected once. This TCR was sampled from a young woman who had recovered from COVID-19. The gene calls are TRBV4-1 and TRBJ1-5, with D unclear. Sequenced: peripheral blood. The CDR3 reads CASSQIPVLVHNQPQHF. The CDR3 DNA reads as TGCGCCAGCAGCCAAATACCCGTCCTAGTGCATAATCAGCCCCAGCATTTT.